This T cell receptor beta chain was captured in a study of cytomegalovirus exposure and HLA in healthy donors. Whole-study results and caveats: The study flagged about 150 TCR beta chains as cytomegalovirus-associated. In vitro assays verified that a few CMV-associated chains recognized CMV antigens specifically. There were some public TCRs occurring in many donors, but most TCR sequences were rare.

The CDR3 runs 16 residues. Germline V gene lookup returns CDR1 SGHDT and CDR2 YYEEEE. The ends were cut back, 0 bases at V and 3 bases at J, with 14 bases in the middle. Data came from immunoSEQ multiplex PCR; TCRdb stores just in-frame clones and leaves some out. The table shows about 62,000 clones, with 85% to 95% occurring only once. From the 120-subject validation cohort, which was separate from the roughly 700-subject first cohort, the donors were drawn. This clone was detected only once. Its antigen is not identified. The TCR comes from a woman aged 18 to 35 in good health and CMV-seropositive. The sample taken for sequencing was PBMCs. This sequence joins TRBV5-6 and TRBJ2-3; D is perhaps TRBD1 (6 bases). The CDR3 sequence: CASSLDRVWVTDTQYF. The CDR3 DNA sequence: TGTGCCAGCAGCTTGGACAGGGTTTGGGTGACAGATACGCAGTATTTT.